This T cell receptor (beta chain) emerged from a study of blood T cell repertoires in COVID-19. Study details: COVID-19 samples from acute and convalescent phases originated in the United States, Italy and Spain. In each case, the material was cDNA or gDNA derived from T cells, B-cell-depleted T cells, or PBMCs.

The germline gives CDR1 SGHNT, CDR2 YYREEE (reference sequence). Trimming left V 4 bases short and J 4 bases short, with 18 bases between. The CDR3 runs 16 residues. Original handling: By means of reference gene primer amplification, nucleated cell counts were estimated. Using immunoSEQ multiplex PCR, the repertoire was profiled, and TCRdb retains in-frame clones only, with some absent. V and J calls and clone size are copied from that table; D and trimming were computed from the DNA. The repertoire has about 53,000 clones, approximately 89% of them found once; the top ten carry nearly 5%. This sequence was found in a man aged 60 to 69 with active COVID-19. Material for sequencing was peripheral blood. The genes are TRBV5-4 and TRBJ1-3; D is perhaps TRBD1 (6 bases). CDR3 sequence (DNA): TGTGCCAGCAGCCGCGAGGGGGGGGCGAGCGGAAACACCATATATTTT. Encoded protein: CASSREGGASGNTIYF.